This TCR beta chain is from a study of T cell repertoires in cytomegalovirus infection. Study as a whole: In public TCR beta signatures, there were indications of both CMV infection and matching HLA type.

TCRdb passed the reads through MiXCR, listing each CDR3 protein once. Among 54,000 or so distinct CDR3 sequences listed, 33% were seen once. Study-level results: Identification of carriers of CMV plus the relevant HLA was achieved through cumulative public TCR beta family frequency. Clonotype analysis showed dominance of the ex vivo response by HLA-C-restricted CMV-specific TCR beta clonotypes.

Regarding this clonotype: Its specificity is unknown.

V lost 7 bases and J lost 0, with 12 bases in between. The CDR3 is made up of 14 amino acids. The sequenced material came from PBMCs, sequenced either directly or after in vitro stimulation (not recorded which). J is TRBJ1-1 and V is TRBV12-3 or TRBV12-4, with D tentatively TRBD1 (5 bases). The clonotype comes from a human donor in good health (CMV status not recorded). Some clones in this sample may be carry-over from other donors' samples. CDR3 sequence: CASTPGGVNTEAFF. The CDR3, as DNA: TGTGCCAGCACCCCCGGAGGGGTGAACACTGAAGCTTTCTTT.